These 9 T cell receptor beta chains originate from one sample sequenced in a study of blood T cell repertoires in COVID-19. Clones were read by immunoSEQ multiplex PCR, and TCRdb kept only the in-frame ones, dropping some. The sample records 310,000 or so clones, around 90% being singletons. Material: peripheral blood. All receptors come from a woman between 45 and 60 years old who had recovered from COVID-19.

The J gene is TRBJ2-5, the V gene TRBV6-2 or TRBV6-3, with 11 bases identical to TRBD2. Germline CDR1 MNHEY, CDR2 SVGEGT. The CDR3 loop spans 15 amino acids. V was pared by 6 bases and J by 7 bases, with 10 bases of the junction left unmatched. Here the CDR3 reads CASSKTSGRGATQYF. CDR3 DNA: TGTGCCAGCAGCAAAACTAGCGGGAGAGGCGCGACCCAGTACTTC.

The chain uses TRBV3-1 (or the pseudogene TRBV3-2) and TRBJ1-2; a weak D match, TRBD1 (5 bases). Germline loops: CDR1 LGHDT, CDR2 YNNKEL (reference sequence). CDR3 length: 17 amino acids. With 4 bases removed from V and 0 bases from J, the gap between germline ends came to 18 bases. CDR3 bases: TGTGCCAGCAGCCCCCCTAGGGGAGGGAGCCCTAACTATGGCTACACCTTC. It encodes CASSPPRGGSPNYGYTF.

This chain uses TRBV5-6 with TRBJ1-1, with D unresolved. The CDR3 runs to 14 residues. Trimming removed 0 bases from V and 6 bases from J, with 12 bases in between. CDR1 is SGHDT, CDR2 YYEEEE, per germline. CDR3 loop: CASSLVAALAEAFF. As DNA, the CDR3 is TGTGCCAGCAGCTTGGTTGCGGCTTTGGCTGAAGCTTTCTTT. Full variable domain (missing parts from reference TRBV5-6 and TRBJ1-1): DAGVTQSPTHLIKTRGQQVTLRCSPKSGHDTVSWYQQALGQGPQFIFQYYEEEERQRGNFPDRFSGHQFPNYSSELNVNALLLGDSALYLCASSLVAALAEAFFGQGTRLTVV.

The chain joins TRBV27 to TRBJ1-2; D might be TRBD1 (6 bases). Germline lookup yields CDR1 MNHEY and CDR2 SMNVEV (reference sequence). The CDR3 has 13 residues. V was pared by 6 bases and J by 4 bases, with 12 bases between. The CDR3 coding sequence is TGTGCCAGCAGAATGCAGGGGCCCTATGGCTACACCTTC. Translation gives CASRMQGPYGYTF.

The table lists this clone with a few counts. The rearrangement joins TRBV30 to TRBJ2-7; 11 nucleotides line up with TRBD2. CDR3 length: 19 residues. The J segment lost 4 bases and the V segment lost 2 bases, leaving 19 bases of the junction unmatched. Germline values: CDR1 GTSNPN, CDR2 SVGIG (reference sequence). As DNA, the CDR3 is TGTGCCTGGAGTACCCCCCTGGGGCTAGCGGGGGGCCGGGTTTACGAGCAGTACTTC. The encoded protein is CAWSTPLGLAGGRVYEQYF.

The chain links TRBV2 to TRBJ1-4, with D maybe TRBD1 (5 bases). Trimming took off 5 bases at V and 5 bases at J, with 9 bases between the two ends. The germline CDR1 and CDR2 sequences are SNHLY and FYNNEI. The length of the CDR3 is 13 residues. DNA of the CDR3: TGTGCCAGCAGTTTGCAGGGCAATGAAAAACTGTTTTTT. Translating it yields CASSLQGNEKLFF.

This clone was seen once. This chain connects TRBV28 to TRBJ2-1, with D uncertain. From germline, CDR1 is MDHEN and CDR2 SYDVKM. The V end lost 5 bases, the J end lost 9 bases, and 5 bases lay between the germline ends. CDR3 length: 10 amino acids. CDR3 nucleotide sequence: TGTGCCAGCAGTACTCTTGAGCAGTTCTTC. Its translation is CASSTLEQFF.

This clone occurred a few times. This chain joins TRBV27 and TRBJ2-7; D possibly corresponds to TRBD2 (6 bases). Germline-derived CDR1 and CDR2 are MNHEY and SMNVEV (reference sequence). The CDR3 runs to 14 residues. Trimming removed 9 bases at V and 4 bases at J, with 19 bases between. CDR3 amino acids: CASGRGETIYEQYF. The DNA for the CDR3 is TGTGCCAGTGGGCGGGGAGAAACAATATACGAGCAGTACTTC.

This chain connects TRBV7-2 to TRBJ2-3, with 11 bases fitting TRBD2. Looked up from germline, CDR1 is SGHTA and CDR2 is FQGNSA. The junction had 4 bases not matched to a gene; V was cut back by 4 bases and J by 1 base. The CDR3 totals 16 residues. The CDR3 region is CASSSGGLAGTDTQYF. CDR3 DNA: TGTGCCAGCAGCTCTGGGGGACTAGCGGGCACAGATACGCAGTATTTT.